This TCR beta chain was recorded in a study of blood T cell repertoires in COVID-19. Study-level background: Collection of acute and convalescent COVID-19 samples took place in the United States, Italy and Spain.

V lost 1 base and J lost 8, with 17 bases in between. Per germline, CDR1 SEHNR and CDR2 FQNEAQ (reference sequence). The CDR3 spans 15 residues. As processed by the authors: Amplified reference gene primers provided the basis for estimating nucleated cell counts. TCRdb's copy holds only in-frame clones and misses some; the assay was immunoSEQ multiplex PCR. The V and J calls and clone size were taken over from that table, and D and trimming were inferred from the DNA. There are under 200,000 clones in the sample; 88% occur only once, and under 2% lies in the top ten. This sequence joins TRBV7-9 and TRBJ1-2, with D possibly matching TRBD1 (6 bases). Sample: peripheral blood. This sequence was found in a man between 18 and 35 years old with active or convalescent COVID-19. CDR3 amino acids: CASSLGAPGARGYTF. CDR3 DNA sequence: TGTGCCAGCAGCTTAGGGGCCCCAGGGGCGCGGGGCTACACCTTC. The complete variable domain, with remaining parts taken from reference TRBV7-9 and TRBJ1-2, reads DTGVSQNPRHKITKRGQNVTFRCDPISEHNRLYWYRQTLGQGPEFLTYFQNEAQLEKSRLLSDRFSAERPKGSFSTLEIQRTEQGDSAMYLCASSLGAPGARGYTFGSGTRLTVV.